This TCR beta chain was sequenced for a study of Graves' ophthalmopathy and Graves' hyperthyroidism. In the study overall: Absence of ophthalmopathy within 18 months of follow-up defined stable hyperthyroidism.

CDR1 is WSHSY, CDR2 SAAADI, per germline. V lost 5 bases and J lost 6; bases outside the gene matches: 5. The CDR3 has 14 amino acids. The authors amplified TCR beta CDR3 regions from RNA transcripts. A first-round RT-PCR used HTBI primers, followed by a second-round multiplex PCR. TCRdb reprocessed the multiplex PCR reads with MiXCR, giving one entry per CDR3 protein. Found here are over a million distinct CDR3 sequences, about two fifths of them singletons; the top ten hold 11%. This chain links TRBV10-2 with TRBJ1-4; TRBD1 aligns across 8 bases. This sequence was found in an adult man with Graves' hyperthyroidism. Material for sequencing was peripheral blood or thyroid tissue (not recorded which). For the CDR3, the DNA is TGCGCCAGCAGTCCAGGGGGCGCCTATGAAAAACTGTTTTTT. Encoded protein: CASSPGGAYEKLFF.